The present T cell receptor (beta chain) was sequenced within a study of cytomegalovirus exposure and HLA in healthy donors (dated by TCRdb to the late 2010s). In terms of the full investigation: An earlier analysis of roughly 610 of the donors reported about 300 Gb of sequence data and about 120 million unique TCR beta sequences obtained from roughly 180 million T cells. An early release that covered approximately 600 HLA-typed donors contained 250 to 350 gigabases of sequencing data and 85 million to 100 million unique TCR sequences. The genetic ancestry cluster associated with self-reported Caucasian donors included 81% of the roughly 360 genotyped donors. The study aimed to test whether cataloging public T cell receptors could reveal signatures of past pathogen exposure. The study profiled the T cell repertoires of about 720 subjects by immunosequencing and related them to cytomegalovirus serostatus. A separate validation cohort of 90 to 150 different subjects was used in addition to the 666-subject first cohort. To predict cytomegalovirus infection status, the study combined high-throughput TCR immunosequencing, statistical association of individual TCRs with disease status, and machine learning. A later analysis re-analyzed previously published TCR beta repertoires from 666 donors and added high-resolution HLA genotyping to study TCR occurrence patterns. In the later analysis, no new phenotypic data were used to find candidate immune exposures; instead, reliance was placed on TCR beta sequences and their occurrence across donors. To decide whether each TCR beta V gene segment behaved as functional or pseudogenic, an earlier analysis of fewer than 750 of the donors relied on high-throughput TCR beta sequencing. Donor age, sex, ethnicity and CMV serostatus were collected together with the repertoire data. A later genetic analysis took genome-wide SNP genotypes for about 65% of the roughly 670 donors and used that subset as a discovery cohort. Every discovery cohort repertoire had been produced on one sequencing platform. Class I and class II HLA loci were covered by the typing at four-digit resolution. The number of typed donors differed by locus: roughly 629-640 for A, B, C, DRB1 and DQB1; approximately 540 for DQA1; around 610 for DPA1; and 400 to 480 for DPB1. About five DR-DQ haplotypes were treated as single units for association and clustering because of strong linkage in the cohort. Among roughly 400 genotyped donors of the cohort, an average of around 240,000 unique TCR beta nucleotide sequences was sequenced per donor, of which 15% to 20% were non-productive. Findings and caveats that apply to the study as a whole: In vitro tests confirmed that three of the cytomegalovirus-associated TCR beta chains recognize cytomegalovirus antigens. The presence/absence analyses assumed that sequencing depth was roughly uniform across donors, and that assumption may not be true. Because counts were too low, fewer than 20 rarely observed V segments, including chromosome 9 orphons, were excluded from the earlier analysis of about 500 of the donors. In a later analysis, HLA-associated TCR beta chains showed more clonal expansion and lower generation probabilities than non-associated chains that were equally common. A later genetic analysis reported fewer N-insertions in productive TCRs among donors in an Asian-associated ancestry cluster than the roughly 690-donor mean. Because HLA typing was unavailable for some donors at each locus, only the typed subset was used in association tests. Most CMV-associated TCR beta chains appeared to be HLA-restricted in a later analysis, and the HLA associations seemed to be driven largely by CMV exposure. A later analysis associated about 17,000 TCR beta sequences with specific HLA alleles at a false discovery rate of 0.05. An earlier analysis of some 560 of the donors showed that most TCR beta V segments appeared in productive rearrangements either about 87% or about 30% of the time, which broadly matched IMGT annotations. According to a later analysis, parvovirus B19, influenza, CMV and Epstein-Barr virus appeared linked to several top co-occurrence clusters. According to a later analysis, TCR association rates differed among HLA loci, with DRB1 alleles showing the most associated TCRs and HLA-C alleles showing the fewest. Some IMGT-functional V segments, including TRBV6-2 and TRBV6-3, could not be distinguished by the 87-base-pair reads and were therefore excluded. In this cohort, only TCR beta chains were sequenced, and detectable features were limited by the absence of alpha or paired-chain data. In the study, 150 to 200 TCR beta chains were listed as associated with cytomegalovirus. A further reported finding was that TCR beta sequences accurately predicted the HLA-A and HLA-B alleles for most subjects in the first cohort. When HLA alleles, especially DR and DQ, strongly co-occurred, TCR associations were difficult to assign to individual alleles. It was suggested by the authors that the approach could potentially be generalized to other disease states and immunological phenotypes. In both the original and validation cohorts, the classifier was reported to diagnose cytomegalovirus status with high specificity and sensitivity. A group of highly shared sequence variants was considered likely to be a technical artifact of the sequencing pipeline. A later genetic analysis associated a missense DCLRE1C variant with V-gene and J-gene trimming of TCR beta chains, and an independent cohort replicated the association. Linkage disequilibrium might explain the correlated functional status among segregating V segments, but an unknown experimental factor could not be ruled out. Across donors, most TCR sequences were observed very rarely, whereas some public TCRs were present in many individuals. CMV serostatus was the only immune exposure information available for the cohort.

Libraries were built with the immunoSEQ multiplex PCR assay. The multiplex PCR relied on a mix of 60 forward primers for TCR Vbeta segments and 13 reverse primers for TCR Jbeta segments. Amplification of the CDR3 region of rearranged TCR beta genes was performed with a multiplex PCR assay on genomic DNA. The amplified TCR beta libraries were sequenced on the Illumina HiSeq System as 87-base-pair reads. In the paper's pipeline: A later analysis tallied roughly 78 million unique TCR beta chains across the roughly 610 repertoires, and roughly 11 million of those chains were shared by two or more donors. A nearest-neighbor algorithm error-corrected the raw reads and collapsed the reads into unique sequences, merging closely related sequences to remove PCR and sequencing errors. To assign V, D and J gene segments, CDR3 sequences were aligned to IMGT reference sequences. For a sequence to be retained, a match of at least six nucleotides to both a V gene segment and a J gene segment was required. A rearrangement counted as productive if the CDR3 had no stop codons and remained in frame with V and J, and every other rearrangement counted as non-productive. CDR3 was defined by IMGT convention, running from the second conserved V-encoded cysteine to the conserved J-encoded phenylalanine. The earlier analysis of 587 of the donors excluded sequences that lacked an unambiguous match to a single V gene segment. In an earlier analysis of approximately 500 of the donors, a V segment was called functional when productive rearrangements were above 56.7%, and segregating when the standard deviation between donors exceeded 5%. To diagnose cytomegalovirus status from the catalog of TCR beta chain sequences, a statistical classification framework was built. In a later analysis, V and J genes were assigned by comparing TCR nucleotide sequences against IMGT/GENE-DB human TR gene sequences. In a later analysis, CDR3 sequences and most-parsimonious VDJ recombination scenarios were assigned using the TCRdist pipeline. A later analysis defined each TCR beta chain by its CDR3 amino acid sequence plus V-gene family, and excluded reads lacking a unique V-gene family. To address suspected cross-contamination and a sequencing artifact, a later analysis removed several hundred highly shared, low-generation-probability nucleotide sequences. For each public chain, a later analysis derived a clonal expansion index from normalized ranks of inferred template counts within each repertoire. Generation probabilities in a later analysis came from a VDJ recombination model fitted to out-of-frame rearrangements, and those results were checked against IGoR. In a later analysis, TCR-TCR, TCR-HLA and TCR-CMV co-occurrence was scored with hypergeometric tests, and a repertoire-size bias correction was applied to TCR pairs. A later analysis estimated false discovery rates by permuting HLA or CMV assignments 20 times. In a later analysis, co-occurring TCRs were grouped with DBSCAN, and TCRdist sequence similarity was added when clustering was performed within HLA-allele-positive subsets. For co-occurrence clustering, repertoires with fewer than 30,000 or more than 120,000 public chains were excluded, along with four or five repertoires with anomalous nucleotide sharing. As stored in TCRdb, this immuneACCESS dataset retains in-frame rearrangements with V and J assigned. A fraction of the clones does not appear; measured against another copy, unresolved V genes explain less than half of the discrepancy, and the remainder lacks a known reason. V and J calls and clone size follow that table, whereas D and trimming were derived from the DNA. This sample is represented by approximately 100,000 clones; about 68% of them were singletons. The top ten clonotypes cover around 14% of the sample.

The cohort comprised 710 or so healthy bone marrow donors. Cohort members were all nominally healthy when sampled, although unrecorded immune exposures were likely present. The donor tested CMV seropositive, placing the donor among the roughly 270 seropositive members of the cohort. A peripheral blood sample was collected from each donor, and TCR beta sequencing was performed on peripheral blood mononuclear cells. Genomic DNA was extracted from the blood cell samples with the Qiagen DNeasy Blood Extraction Kit. Taken from cysteine to phenylalanine, the CDR3 has 15 residues. The sequence is cut down to CDR3 DNA, 45 bases in frame from base 1. Based on the germline V gene (reference sequence), the CDR1 and CDR2 sequences are MNHNY and SVGAGI. V lost 10 bases and J lost 0 bases; the stretch between them is 18 bases long. This clone was counted only a few times. Its antigen specificity is not known. No base quality information exists; no much larger clone differs at one position.

The receptor comes from a male donor in good health and CMV-seropositive. Specimen: PBMCs. The receptor chain draws on TRBV6-6 and TRBJ1-1; a tentative D match to TRBD1 spans 5 bases. The CDR3 region: CAICRGDRVNTEAFF. The nucleotide sequence reads TGTGCCATCTGCCGGGGGGACCGAGTGAACACTGAAGCTTTCTTT.